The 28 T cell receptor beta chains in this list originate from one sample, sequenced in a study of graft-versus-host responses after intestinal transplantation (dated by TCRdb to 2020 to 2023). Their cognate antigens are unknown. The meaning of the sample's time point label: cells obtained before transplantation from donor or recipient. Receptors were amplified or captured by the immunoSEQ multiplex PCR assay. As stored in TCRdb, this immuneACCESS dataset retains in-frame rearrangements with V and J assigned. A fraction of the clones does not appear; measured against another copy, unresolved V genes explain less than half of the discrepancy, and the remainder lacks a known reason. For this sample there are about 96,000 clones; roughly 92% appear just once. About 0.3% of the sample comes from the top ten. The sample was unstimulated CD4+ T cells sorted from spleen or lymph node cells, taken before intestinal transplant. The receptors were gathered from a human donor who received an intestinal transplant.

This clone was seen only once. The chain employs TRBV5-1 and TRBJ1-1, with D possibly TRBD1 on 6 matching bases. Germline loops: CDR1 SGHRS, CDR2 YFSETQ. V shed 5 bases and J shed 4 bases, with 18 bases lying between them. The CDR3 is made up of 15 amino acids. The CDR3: CASRRLTGLSTEAFF. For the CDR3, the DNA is TGCGCCAGCAGAAGGCTAACAGGGCTCAGCACTGAAGCTTTCTTT.

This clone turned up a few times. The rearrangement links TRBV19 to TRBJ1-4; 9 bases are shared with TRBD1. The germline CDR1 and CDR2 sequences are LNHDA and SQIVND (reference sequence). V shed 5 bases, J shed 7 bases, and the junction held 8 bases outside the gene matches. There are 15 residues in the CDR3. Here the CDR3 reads CASSLRDREPEKLFF. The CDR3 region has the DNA TGTGCCAGTAGTCTACGGGACAGGGAGCCTGAAAAACTGTTTTTT.

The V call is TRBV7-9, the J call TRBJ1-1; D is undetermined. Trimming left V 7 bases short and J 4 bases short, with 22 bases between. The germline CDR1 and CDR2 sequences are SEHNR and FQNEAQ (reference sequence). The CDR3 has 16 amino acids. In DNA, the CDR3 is TGTGCCAGCACCACCGACCGGACTGGCCGCCGCACTGAAGCTTTCTTT. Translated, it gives CASTTDRTGRRTEAFF.

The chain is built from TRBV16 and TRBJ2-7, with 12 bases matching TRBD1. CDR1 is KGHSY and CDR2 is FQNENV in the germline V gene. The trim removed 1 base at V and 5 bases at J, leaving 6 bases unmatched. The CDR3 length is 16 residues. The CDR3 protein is CASSQWAGTGGDEQYF. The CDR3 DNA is TGTGCCAGCAGCCAATGGGCCGGGACAGGGGGCGACGAGCAGTACTTC.

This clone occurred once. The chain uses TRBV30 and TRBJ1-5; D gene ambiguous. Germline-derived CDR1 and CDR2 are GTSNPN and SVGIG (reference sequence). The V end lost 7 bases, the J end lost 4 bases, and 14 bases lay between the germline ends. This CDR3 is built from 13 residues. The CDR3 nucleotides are TGTGCCTTAGGATGGCAGGTGAATCAGCCCCAGCATTTT. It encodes CALGWQVNQPQHF.

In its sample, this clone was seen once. The CDR3 DNA reads as TGTGCCAGCAGCCAGGAGACAGGGGGTAATCAGCCCCAGCATTTT. Translation gives CASSQETGGNQPQHF. This chain links TRBV4-2 with TRBJ1-5, with 9 nucleotides matching TRBD1. The germline gives CDR1 LGHNA, CDR2 YNFKEQ. Germline trimming cut 3 bases from V and 4 bases from J; bases unmatched to any gene: 4. The CDR3 contains 15 residues.

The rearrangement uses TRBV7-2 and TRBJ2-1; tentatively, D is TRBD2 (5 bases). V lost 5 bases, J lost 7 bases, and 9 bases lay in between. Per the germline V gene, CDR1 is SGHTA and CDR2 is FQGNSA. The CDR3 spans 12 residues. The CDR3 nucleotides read TGTGCCAGCAGCCCCCGACTAAATGAGCAGTTCTTC. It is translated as CASSPRLNEQFF.

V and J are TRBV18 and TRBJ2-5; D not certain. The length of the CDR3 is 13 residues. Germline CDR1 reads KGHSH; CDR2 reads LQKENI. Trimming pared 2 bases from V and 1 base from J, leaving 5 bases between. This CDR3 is CASSPALQETQYF. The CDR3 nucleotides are TGTGCCAGCTCACCAGCGCTCCAAGAGACCCAGTACTTC.

The CDR3 bases are TGTGCCAGCAGCTTGGAATCGGGCGCGGACGTGGGGGATACGCAGTATTTT. Amino acids: CASSLESGADVGDTQYF. This chain uses TRBV5-6 with TRBJ2-3; no definite D call. With 0 bases removed from V and 6 bases from J, the gap between germline ends came to 20 bases. The CDR3 sequence is 17 residues long. Germline V gives CDR1 SGHDT, CDR2 YYEEEE.

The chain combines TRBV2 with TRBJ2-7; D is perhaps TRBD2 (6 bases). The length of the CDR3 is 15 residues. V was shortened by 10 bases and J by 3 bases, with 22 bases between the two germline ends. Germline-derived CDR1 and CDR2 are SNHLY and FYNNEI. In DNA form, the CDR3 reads TGTGCCACCGAAGGAGGGAGGCTGAATTACTACGAGCAGTACTTC. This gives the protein CATEGGRLNYYEQYF.

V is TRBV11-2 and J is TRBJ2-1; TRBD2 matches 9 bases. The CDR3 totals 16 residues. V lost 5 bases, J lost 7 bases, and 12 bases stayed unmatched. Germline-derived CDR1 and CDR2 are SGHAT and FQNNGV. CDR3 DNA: TGTGCCAGCAGCCCCGAGAGACTAGCGGAGAGGAATGAGCAGTTCTTC. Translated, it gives CASSPERLAERNEQFF.

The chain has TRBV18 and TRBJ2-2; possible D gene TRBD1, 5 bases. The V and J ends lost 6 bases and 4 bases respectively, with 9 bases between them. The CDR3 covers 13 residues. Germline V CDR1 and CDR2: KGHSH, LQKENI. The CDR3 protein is CASSQDSTGELFF. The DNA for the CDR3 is TGTGCCAGCTCCCAAGACAGCACCGGGGAGCTGTTTTTT. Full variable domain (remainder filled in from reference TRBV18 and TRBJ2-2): NAGVMQNPRHLVRRRGQEARLRCSPMKGHSHVYWYRQLPEEGLKFMVYLQKENIIDESGMPKERFSAEFPKEGPSILRIQQVVRGDSAAYFCASSQDSTGELFFGEGSRLTVL.

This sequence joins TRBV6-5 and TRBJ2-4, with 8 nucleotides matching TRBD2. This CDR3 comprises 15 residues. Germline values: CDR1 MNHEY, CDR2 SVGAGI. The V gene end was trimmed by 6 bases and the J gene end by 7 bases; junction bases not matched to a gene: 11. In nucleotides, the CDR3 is TGTGCCAGCAGCCCCCCGGGGGGGCGCCGGAACATTCAGTACTTC. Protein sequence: CASSPPGGRRNIQYF.

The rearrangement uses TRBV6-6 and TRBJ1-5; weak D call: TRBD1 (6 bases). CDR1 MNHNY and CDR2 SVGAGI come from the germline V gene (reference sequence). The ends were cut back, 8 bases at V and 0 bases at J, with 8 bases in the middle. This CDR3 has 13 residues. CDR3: CASGGYSNQPQHF. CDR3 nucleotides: TGTGCCAGCGGGGGCTATAGCAATCAGCCCCAGCATTTT.

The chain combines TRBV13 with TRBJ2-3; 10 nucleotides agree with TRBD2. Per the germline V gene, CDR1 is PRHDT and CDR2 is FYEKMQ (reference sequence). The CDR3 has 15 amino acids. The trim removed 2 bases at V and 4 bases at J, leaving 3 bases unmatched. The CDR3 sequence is CASSLTSGISDTQYF. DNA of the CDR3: TGTGCCAGCAGCTTAACTAGCGGGATCTCAGATACGCAGTATTTT. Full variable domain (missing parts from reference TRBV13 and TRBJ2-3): AAGVIQSPRHLIKEKRETATLKCYPIPRHDTVYWYQQGPGQDPQFLISFYEKMQSDKGSIPDRFSAQQFSDYHSELNMSSLELGDSALYFCASSLTSGISDTQYFGPGTRLTVL.

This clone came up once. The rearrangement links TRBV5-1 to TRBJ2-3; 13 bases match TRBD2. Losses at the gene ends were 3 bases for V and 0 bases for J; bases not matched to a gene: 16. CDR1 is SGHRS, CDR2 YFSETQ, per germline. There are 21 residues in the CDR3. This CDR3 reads CASSSLLLAGGPFVSTDTQYF. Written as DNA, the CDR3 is TGCGCCAGCAGCTCGCTACTACTAGCGGGAGGGCCTTTTGTAAGCACAGATACGCAGTATTTT.

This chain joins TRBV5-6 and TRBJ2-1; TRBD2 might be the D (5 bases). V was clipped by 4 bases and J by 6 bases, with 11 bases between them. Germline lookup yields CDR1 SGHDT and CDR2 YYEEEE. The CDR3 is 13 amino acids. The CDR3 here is CASSPASFNEQFF. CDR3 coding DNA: TGTGCCAGCAGCCCTGCTAGCTTCAATGAGCAGTTCTTC.

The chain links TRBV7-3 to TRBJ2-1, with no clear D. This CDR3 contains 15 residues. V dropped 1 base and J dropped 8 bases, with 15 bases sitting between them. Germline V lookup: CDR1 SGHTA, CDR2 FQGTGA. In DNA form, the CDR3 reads TGTGCCAGCAGCTTAAGACCCCTCCTAGGCTATGAGCAGTTCTTC. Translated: CASSLRPLLGYEQFF.

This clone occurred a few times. CDR3 protein: CASSQSLGQLGDTEAFF. In DNA form, the CDR3 reads TGCGCCAGCAGTCAATCATTAGGACAGCTCGGGGACACTGAAGCTTTCTTT. The chain employs TRBV23-1 and TRBJ1-1; TRBD1 is a possible D gene (6 bases). TRBV23-1 is flagged as an ORF with uncertain function. The CDR3 has 17 amino acids. Trimming shortened V by 0 bases and J by 3 bases, and 17 bases separated the two germline ends.

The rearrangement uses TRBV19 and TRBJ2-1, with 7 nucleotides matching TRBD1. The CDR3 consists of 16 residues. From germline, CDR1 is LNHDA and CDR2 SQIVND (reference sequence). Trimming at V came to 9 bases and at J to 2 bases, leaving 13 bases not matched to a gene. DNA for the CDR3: TGTGCCAGCCGGAACAGGGTGCAGGGGGCCTACAATGAGCAGTTCTTC. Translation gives CASRNRVQGAYNEQFF.

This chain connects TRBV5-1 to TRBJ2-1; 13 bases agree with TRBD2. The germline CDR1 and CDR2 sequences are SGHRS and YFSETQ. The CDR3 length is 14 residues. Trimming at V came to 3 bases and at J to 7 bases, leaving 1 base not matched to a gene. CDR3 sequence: CASSSGLAGNEQFF. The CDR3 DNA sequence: TGCGCCAGCAGCTCGGGACTAGCGGGGAATGAGCAGTTCTTC.

The CDR3 nucleotides read TGTGCCAGCAGGTTGACTGATAAACTCTACGAGCAGTACTTC. It codes for CASRLTDKLYEQYF. This rearrangement joins TRBV6-1 to TRBJ2-7; D unresolved. The CDR3 sequence is 14 residues long. Per the germline V gene, CDR1 is MNHNS and CDR2 is SASEGT. The V and J ends lost 6 bases and 3 bases respectively, with 15 bases between them.

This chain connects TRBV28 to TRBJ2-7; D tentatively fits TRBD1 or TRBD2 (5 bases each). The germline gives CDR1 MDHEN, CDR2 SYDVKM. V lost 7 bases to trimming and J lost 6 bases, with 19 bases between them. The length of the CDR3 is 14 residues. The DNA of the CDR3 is TGTGCCAGCATCGGGAATTTGGGGGTTGGCGAGCAGTACTTC. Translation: CASIGNLGVGEQYF. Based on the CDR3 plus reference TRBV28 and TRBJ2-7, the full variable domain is DVKVTQSSRYLVKRTGEKVFLECVQDMDHENMFWYRQDPGLGLRLIYFSYDVKMKEKGDIPEGYSVSREKKERFSLILESASTNQTSMYLCASIGNLGVGEQYFGPGTRLTVT.

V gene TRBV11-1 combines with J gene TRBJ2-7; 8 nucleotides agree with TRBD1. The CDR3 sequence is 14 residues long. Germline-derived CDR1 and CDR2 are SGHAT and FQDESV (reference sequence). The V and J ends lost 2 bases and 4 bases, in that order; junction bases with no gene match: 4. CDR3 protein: CASSLYRGEYEQYF. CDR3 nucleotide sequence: TGTGCCAGCAGCTTATACAGGGGGGAGTACGAGCAGTACTTC. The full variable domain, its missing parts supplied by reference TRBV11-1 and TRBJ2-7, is EAEVAQSPRYKITEKSQAVAFWCDPISGHATLYWYRQILGQGPELLVQFQDESVVDDSQLPKDRFSAERLKGVDSTLKIQPAELGDSAMYLCASSLYRGEYEQYFGPGTRLTVT.

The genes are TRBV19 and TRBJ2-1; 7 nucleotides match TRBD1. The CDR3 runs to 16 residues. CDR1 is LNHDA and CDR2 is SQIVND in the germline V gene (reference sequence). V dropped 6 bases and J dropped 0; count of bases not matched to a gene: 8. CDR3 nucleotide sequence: TGTGCCAGTAGGGGACAGCCATGGAGCTCCTACAATGAGCAGTTCTTC. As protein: CASRGQPWSSYNEQFF.

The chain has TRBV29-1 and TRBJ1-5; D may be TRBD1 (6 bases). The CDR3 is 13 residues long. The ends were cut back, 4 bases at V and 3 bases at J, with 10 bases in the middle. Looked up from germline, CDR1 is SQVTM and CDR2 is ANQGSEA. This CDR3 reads CSVGGANNQPQHF. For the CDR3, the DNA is TGCAGCGTTGGGGGGGCAAACAATCAGCCCCAGCATTTT.

CDR3: CASNKVRDNEQFF. DNA of the CDR3: TGCGCCAGCAATAAGGTCCGAGACAATGAGCAGTTCTTC. The chain carries TRBV10-1 and TRBJ2-1; no clear D gene. There are 13 residues in the CDR3. V was trimmed by 7 bases and J by 5 bases, leaving 12 bases between them. The V gene's germline CDR1 is WNHNN and CDR2 SYGVQD (reference sequence).

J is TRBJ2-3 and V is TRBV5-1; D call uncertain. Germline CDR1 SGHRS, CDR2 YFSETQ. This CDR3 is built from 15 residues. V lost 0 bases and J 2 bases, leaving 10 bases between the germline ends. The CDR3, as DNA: TGCGCCAGCAGCTTGGAAGTTGTAGTCACAGATACGCAGTATTTT. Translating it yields CASSLEVVVTDTQYF.